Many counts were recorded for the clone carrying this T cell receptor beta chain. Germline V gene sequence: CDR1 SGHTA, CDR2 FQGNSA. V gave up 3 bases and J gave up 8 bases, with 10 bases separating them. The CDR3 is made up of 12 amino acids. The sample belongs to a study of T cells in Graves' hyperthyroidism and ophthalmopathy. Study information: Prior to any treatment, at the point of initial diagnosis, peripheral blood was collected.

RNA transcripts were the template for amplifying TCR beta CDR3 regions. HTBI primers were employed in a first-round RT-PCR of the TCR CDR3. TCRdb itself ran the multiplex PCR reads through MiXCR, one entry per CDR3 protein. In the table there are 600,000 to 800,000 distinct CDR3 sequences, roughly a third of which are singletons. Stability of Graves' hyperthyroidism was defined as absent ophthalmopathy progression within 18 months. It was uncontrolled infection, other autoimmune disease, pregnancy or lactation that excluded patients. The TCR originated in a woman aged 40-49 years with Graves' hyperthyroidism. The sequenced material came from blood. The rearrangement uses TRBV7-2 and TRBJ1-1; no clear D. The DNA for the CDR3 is TGTGCCAGCAGCTTCTGGACGAAAGAAGCTTTCTTT. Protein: CASSFWTKEAFF.